This T cell receptor beta chain originates from a study of blood T cell repertoires in COVID-19. Across the whole study: Samples taken during acute and convalescent COVID-19 were collected in the United States, Italy and Spain. Sample material is recorded as cDNA or gDNA derived from T cells, B-cell-depleted T cells, or PBMCs.

Germline V lookup: CDR1 MGHRA, CDR2 YSYEKL. This CDR3 comprises 19 residues. V trimming: 4 bases; J trimming: 0 bases; junction bases outside the gene matches: 13. Authors' processing steps: Reference gene primer amplification in the assay estimated nucleated cell counts. Measured with immunoSEQ multiplex PCR; TCRdb has only the in-frame clones, and not every one. From that table come the V and J calls and clone size; the DNA was used to work out D and trimming. The sample includes about 140,000 clones, over 75% of them seen just once. The source material was peripheral blood. This receptor was identified in a middle-aged man with acute or convalescent COVID-19. The gene calls are TRBV4-1 and TRBJ1-5; 9 bases align to TRBD1. As DNA, the CDR3 is TGCGCCAGCAGCCCATCCCCGGGACAGGGCGCCTATAGCAATCAGCCCCAGCATTTT. Amino acid sequence: CASSPSPGQGAYSNQPQHF.